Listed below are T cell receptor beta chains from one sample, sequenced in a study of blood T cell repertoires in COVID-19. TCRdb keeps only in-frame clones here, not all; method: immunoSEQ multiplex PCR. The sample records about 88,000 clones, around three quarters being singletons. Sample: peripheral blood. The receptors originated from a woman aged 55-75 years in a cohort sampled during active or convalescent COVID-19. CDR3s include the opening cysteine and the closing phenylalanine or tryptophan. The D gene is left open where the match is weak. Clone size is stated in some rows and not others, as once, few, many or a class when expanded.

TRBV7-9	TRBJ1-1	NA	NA	TGTGCCAGCAGCCCCGGGGCGGGGGGAGACACTGAAGCTTTCTTT	CASSPGAGGDTEAFF
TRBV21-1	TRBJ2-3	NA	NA	TGTGCCAGCAGCAAAGCCGGGACTAGCGGGGGGGAAATCACAGATACGCAGTATTTT	CASSKAGTSGGEITDTQYF
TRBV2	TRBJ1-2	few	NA	TGTGCCAGCAGGGCGACTGGTGGCTACACCTTC	CASRATGGYTF
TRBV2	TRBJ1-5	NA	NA	TGTGCCAGCAGTGAATACGACAGAGATCAGCCCCAGCATTTT	CASSEYDRDQPQHF
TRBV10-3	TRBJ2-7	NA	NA	TGTGCCATCAGCCTCGGGGGGCTCTCCTACGAGCAGTACTTC	CAISLGGLSYEQYF
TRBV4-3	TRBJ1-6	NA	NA	TGCGCCAGCAGCCATGACAGGTTTTATTCACCCCTCCACTTT	CASSHDRFYSPLHF
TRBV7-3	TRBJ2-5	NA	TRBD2	TGTGCCAGCAGCTTAGGGTCTAGCGGGCGTCAAGAGACCCAGTACTTC	CASSLGSSGRQETQYF
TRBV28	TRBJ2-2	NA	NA	TGTGCCAGCAGTTTATTCAGGGTGGCCGGGGAGCTGTTTTTT	CASSLFRVAGELFF
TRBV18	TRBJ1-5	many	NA	TGTGCCAGCTCATACGGGAACGGCCCCAATCAGCCCCAGCATTTT	CASSYGNGPNQPQHF
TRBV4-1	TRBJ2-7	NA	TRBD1	TGCGCCAGCAGCCACCAGACAGGGGGAACATCCTACGAGCAGTACTTC	CASSHQTGGTSYEQYF
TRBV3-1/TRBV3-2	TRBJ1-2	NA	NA	TGTGCCAGCAGCCAAGAAAAGGGGTCTGTCTATGGCTACACCTTC	CASSQEKGSVYGYTF
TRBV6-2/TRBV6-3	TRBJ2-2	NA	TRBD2	TGTGCCAGCAGCGGCCTGAGACTAGCGGGGGTGGGCACCGGGGAGCTGTTTTTT	CASSGLRLAGVGTGELFF
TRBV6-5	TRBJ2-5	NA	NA	TGTGCCAGCAGTTACTCGCCCGACAACCAAGAGACCCAGTACTTC	CASSYSPDNQETQYF
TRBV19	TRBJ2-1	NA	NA	TGTGCCAGTAGTACGCAGGGTAATCGACTCTACAATGAGCAGTTCTTC	CASSTQGNRLYNEQFF
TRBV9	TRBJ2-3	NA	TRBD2	TGTGCCAGCAGCGTAGAAGAGGGACTAGCGGGTATTAGCACAGATACGCAGTATTTT	CASSVEEGLAGISTDTQYF
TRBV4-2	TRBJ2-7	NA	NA	TGTGCCAGCAGCCAAGGCGTCCTCTACGAGCAGTACTTC	CASSQGVLYEQYF
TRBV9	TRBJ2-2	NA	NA	TGTGCCAGCAGCGTAGTCCCAGGGAACACCGGGGAGCTGTTTTTT	CASSVVPGNTGELFF
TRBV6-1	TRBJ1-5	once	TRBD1	TGTGCCAGCACTAATTCCGGGACAGGGCGGCAGCCCCAGCATTTT	CASTNSGTGRQPQHF
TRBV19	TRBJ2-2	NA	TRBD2	TGTGCCAGTAGTATACTTAGCGGGGGGAACACCGGGGAGCTGTTTTTT	CASSILSGGNTGELFF
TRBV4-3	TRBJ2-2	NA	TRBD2	TGCGCCCCCTGCGATGCGGGGGGGTCGAACACCGGGGAGCTGTTTTTT	CAPCDAGGSNTGELFF
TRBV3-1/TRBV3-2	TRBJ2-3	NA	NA	TGTGCCAGCAGCCCGACCGGGATTAGCACAGATACGCAGTATTTT	CASSPTGISTDTQYF
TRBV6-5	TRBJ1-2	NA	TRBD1	TGTGCCAGCAGACCACCCGGGACAGGGGTTTATGGCTACACCTTC	CASRPPGTGVYGYTF
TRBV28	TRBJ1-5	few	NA	TGTGCCAGCAGTTCAGGGGAGGGTGGCAATCAGCCCCAGCATTTT	CASSSGEGGNQPQHF
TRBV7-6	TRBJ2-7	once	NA	TGTGCCAGCAGCCCCTCCGGGACACCATTTGGCGAGCAGTACTTC	CASSPSGTPFGEQYF
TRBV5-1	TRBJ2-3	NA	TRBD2	TGCGCCAGCAGCTTAGCGGGGGGTCGCACAGATACGCAGTATTTT	CASSLAGGRTDTQYF
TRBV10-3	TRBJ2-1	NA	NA	TGTGCCATCAGTGTTCAGGGGAACAATGAGCAGTTCTTC	CAISVQGNNEQFF
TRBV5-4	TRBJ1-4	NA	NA	TGTGCCAGCAGCTTGGGCGGGGCCTCTACGGAAGAAAAACTGTTTTTT	CASSLGGASTEEKLFF
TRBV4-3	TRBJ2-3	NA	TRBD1	TGCGCCAGCAGCCAAGCCGACAGGGAGTGGGATGCGGACACAGATACGCAGTATTTT	CASSQADREWDADTDTQYF
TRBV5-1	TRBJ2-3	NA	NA	TGCGCCAGCAGCTTAGTTCCGGGCACAGATACGCAGTATTTT	CASSLVPGTDTQYF
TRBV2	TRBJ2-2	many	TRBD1	TGTGCCAGCAGCGGTGGACAGGTAGCTCCCGGGGAGCTGTTTTTT	CASSGGQVAPGELFF
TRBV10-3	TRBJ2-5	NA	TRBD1	TGTGCCATCAGGATGGGACAGCCACAAGAGACCCAGTACTTC	CAIRMGQPQETQYF
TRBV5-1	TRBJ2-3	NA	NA	TGCGCCAGCAGCTTGGCTTCTGGGGGAGGCGATACGCAGTATTTT	CASSLASGGGDTQYF
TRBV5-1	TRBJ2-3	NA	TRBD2	TGCGCCAGCGGAGCTAGCGGGGGGTCAGATACGCAGTATTTT	CASGASGGSDTQYF
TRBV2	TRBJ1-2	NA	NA	TGTGCCAGCAGAGGGGCAGGGCCCCTCTATGGCTACACCTTC	CASRGAGPLYGYTF
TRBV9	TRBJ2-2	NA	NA	TGTGCCAGCAGCGTAGCGTCAGGGGCGGGCACCGGGGAGCTGTTTTTT	CASSVASGAGTGELFF
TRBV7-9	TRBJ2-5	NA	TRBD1	TGTGCCAGCAGCCTACAGGGGGCGAGGGAGACCCAGTACTTC	CASSLQGARETQYF
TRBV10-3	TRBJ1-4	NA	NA	TGTGCCATCAGTGAGTCTCAGGGTCGTGCAACTAATGAAAAACTGTTTTTT	CAISESQGRATNEKLFF
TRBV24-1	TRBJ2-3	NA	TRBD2	TGTGCCGCTAGCGGGGGAAGCACAGATACGCAGTATTTT	CAASGGSTDTQYF
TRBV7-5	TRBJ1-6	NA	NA	TGTGTCAGAAGCCCTCACGGGGATCATTCACCCCTCCACTTT	CVRSPHGDHSPLHF
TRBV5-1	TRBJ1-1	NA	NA	TGCGCCAGCAGCATTGCAGTCAACACTGAAGCTTTCTTT	CASSIAVNTEAFF